This TCR beta chain was sequenced during a study of technical replicates of blood from a few donors. Profiled with immunoSEQ multiplex PCR; TCRdb holds only in-frame clones, not every one. The sample yields 60,000 to 65,000 clones, approximately 89% seen once. Germline lookup yields CDR1 KGHSH and CDR2 LQKENI. The CDR3 is made up of 14 amino acids. The V and J ends lost 5 bases and 0 bases respectively, with 10 bases between them. J is TRBJ1-1 and V is TRBV18; a weak D match, TRBD1 (5 bases). This clonotype originated in a human donor in good health. Some clones in this sample may be carry-over from other donors' samples. The sequenced sample consisted of PBMCs. The CDR3 loop reads CASSKAGMNTEAFF. As DNA, the CDR3 is TGTGCCAGCTCAAAGGCAGGGATGAACACTGAAGCTTTCTTT.